These 30 T cell receptor beta chains share one sample of origin, sequenced in a study of OX40 agonist ivuxolimab in advanced cancers. Clones were read by immunoSEQ multiplex PCR, and TCRdb kept only the in-frame ones, dropping some. The sample contains 40,000 to 65,000 clones, less than 90% of which appear only once. The sample here was CD4+ or CD8+ T cells sorted from blood, taken in a trial of the OX40 agonist ivuxolimab. Source of these receptors: an adult with an advanced solid tumor such as melanoma, head and neck, liver or kidney cancer.

The chain joins TRBV30 to TRBJ2-5, with 11 bases that match TRBD2. With V trimmed by 4 bases and J by 5 bases, 9 bases remained unmatched. CDR1 is GTSNPN, CDR2 SVGIG, per germline (reference sequence). This CDR3 comprises 15 residues. CDR3 DNA sequence: TGTGCCTGGATGGTAGCGGGAGGGCCTGAGGAGACCCAGTACTTC. As protein: CAWMVAGGPEETQYF.

The gene calls are TRBV7-2 and TRBJ2-7; TRBD2 matches 11 bases. The CDR3 spans 15 residues. The V gene's germline CDR1 is SGHTA and CDR2 FQGNSA. After removal of 4 bases from V and 4 bases from J, the junction contained 6 bases not matched to a gene. The CDR3 region is CASSWKGLAEYEQYF. The CDR3 bases are TGTGCCAGCAGCTGGAAGGGACTAGCGGAATACGAGCAGTACTTC.

The chain employs TRBV7-8 and TRBJ2-1; 7 bases match TRBD2. The trim removed 1 base at V and 5 bases at J, leaving 5 bases unmatched. Germline V lookup: CDR1 SGHVS, CDR2 FQNEAQ. CDR3 size: 15 residues. Here the CDR3 DNA reads TGTGCCAGCAGCTTAGTCCTAGCGGAAAACAATGAGCAGTTCTTC. It specifies CASSLVLAENNEQFF.

The chain employs TRBV12-5 and TRBJ2-7; the D gene is possibly TRBD2 (7 bases). Trimming cost V 1 base and J 7 bases, with 17 bases left between them. The CDR3 spans 15 residues. Germline values: CDR1 LGHNT, CDR2 FRNRAP. The CDR3 sequence is CASGLARGGAEEQYF. The CDR3, as DNA: TGTGCTAGTGGTTTGGCCCGAGGGGGGGCGGAGGAGCAGTACTTC.

The chain has TRBV2 and TRBJ2-1; D may be TRBD1 or TRBD2 (5 bases each). Per the germline V gene, CDR1 is SNHLY and CDR2 is FYNNEI. The CDR3 covers 14 residues. V lost 4 bases, J lost 7 bases, and 14 bases lay in between. CDR3 residues: CASSAEIEGNEQFF. The CDR3 nucleotides read TGTGCCAGCAGTGCGGAAATCGAGGGGAATGAGCAGTTCTTC.

CDR3 region: CASSPRGGNQPQHF. DNA for the CDR3: TGCGCCAGCAGCCCCCGTGGGGGCAATCAGCCCCAGCATTTT. This chain uses TRBV5-1 with TRBJ1-5; D unclear. Germline lookup yields CDR1 SGHRS and CDR2 YFSETQ. Trimming took 4 bases from V and 2 from J, leaving 10 bases between them. This CDR3 is built from 14 residues.

The rearrangement joins TRBV19 to TRBJ1-1, with 7 positions matching TRBD1. This CDR3 has 14 residues. V was clipped by 5 bases and J by 5 bases; unmatched bases: 8. Looked up from germline, CDR1 is LNHDA and CDR2 is SQIVND (reference sequence). CDR3 in DNA: TGTGCCAGTAGTGTCACAGGGGAGTGGACTGAAGCTTTCTTT. It translates to CASSVTGEWTEAFF.

CDR3 bases: TGTGCCAGCAGTCCCATCGCTAGCAGCACAGATACGCAGTATTTT. As protein: CASSPIASSTDTQYF. The chain is built from TRBV14 and TRBJ2-3; possibly TRBD2 for D (5 bases). Germline assignment: CDR1 SGHDN and CDR2 FVKESK. Trimming cost V 6 bases and J 0 bases, with 13 bases left between them. The CDR3 has 15 amino acids.

V usage is TRBV25-1 and J usage is TRBJ2-1, with D perhaps matching TRBD2 (5 bases). Deletions cut 5 bases from V and 4 bases from J, with 6 bases between. Germline CDR1 is MGHDK and CDR2 is SYGVNS. CDR3 size: 12 residues. The CDR3 sequence: CASSRGYNEQFF. The DNA of the CDR3 is TGTGCCAGCAGTCGGGGATACAATGAGCAGTTCTTC.

The chain joins TRBV28 to TRBJ2-2; the D gene is possibly TRBD2 (6 bases). With 7 bases removed from V and 6 bases from J, the gap between germline ends came to 12 bases. From germline, CDR1 is MDHEN and CDR2 SYDVKM. The length of the CDR3 is 13 residues. The CDR3 sequence is CASTPGLAGELFF. The CDR3 DNA is TGTGCCAGCACCCCGGGACTGGCCGGGGAGCTGTTTTTT. Looking up the rest from reference TRBV28 and TRBJ2-2 gives the full variable domain: DVKVTQSSRYLVKRTGEKVFLECVQDMDHENMFWYRQDPGLGLRLIYFSYDVKMKEKGDIPEGYSVSREKKERFSLILESASTNQTSMYLCASTPGLAGELFFGEGSRLTVL.

The chain employs TRBV20-1 and TRBJ1-4; D gene uncertain. V dropped 5 bases and J dropped 4 bases, with 5 bases sitting between them. From germline, CDR1 is DFQATT and CDR2 SNEGSKA (reference sequence). This CDR3 has 11 amino acids. CDR3 coding DNA: TGCAGTGCTGTAAATAATGAAAAACTGTTTTTT. It encodes CSAVNNEKLFF.

V gene TRBV27 combines with J gene TRBJ2-2; D might be TRBD1 or TRBD2, each matching 5 bases. Germline CDR1 and CDR2: MNHEY and SMNVEV (reference sequence). Deletions cut 7 bases from V and 1 base from J, with 13 bases between. This CDR3 region has 15 residues. CDR3 DNA sequence: TGTGCCAGCAAGACGGGGCCACGGAACACCGGGGAGCTGTTTTTT. It codes for CASKTGPRNTGELFF.

This chain uses TRBV4-1 with TRBJ2-3; D call uncertain. The CDR3 is made up of 14 amino acids. Looked up from germline, CDR1 is MGHRA and CDR2 is YSYEKL. V lost 0 bases to trimming and J lost 1 base, with 5 bases between them. CDR3 DNA: TGCGCCAGCAGCCAAGATTTTGGCACAGATACGCAGTATTTT. It yields the protein CASSQDFGTDTQYF.

The V gene is TRBV25-1, the J gene TRBJ2-2; TRBD1 might be the D (6 bases). Germline V lookup: CDR1 MGHDK, CDR2 SYGVNS. The CDR3 runs to 16 residues. V was pared by 3 bases and J by 2 bases, with 13 bases between. The CDR3 sequence: CASSEVGGQNTGELFF. Here the CDR3 DNA reads TGTGCCAGCAGTGAGGTAGGGGGACAAAACACCGGGGAGCTGTTTTTT.

The chain combines TRBV6-4 with TRBJ1-4; tentative D call: TRBD1 (5 bases). Trimming removed 4 bases at V and 2 bases at J, with 14 bases between. The CDR3 spans 16 residues. Germline values: CDR1 MRHNA, CDR2 SNTAGT. CDR3 protein: CASSVGRGLTNEKLFF. The DNA of the CDR3 is TGTGCCAGCAGTGTCGGGAGGGGCCTGACTAATGAAAAACTGTTTTTT.

The rearrangement joins TRBV7-9 to TRBJ2-3, with D perhaps matching TRBD1 (6 bases). The ends were cut back, 5 bases at V and 2 bases at J, with 11 bases in the middle. The length of the CDR3 is 14 residues. The germline V gene has CDR1 SEHNR and CDR2 FQNEAQ (reference sequence). DNA for the CDR3: TGTGCCAGCAGCCCCGGACAGTACACAGATACGCAGTATTTT. Translated, it gives CASSPGQYTDTQYF.

V usage is TRBV6-1 and J usage is TRBJ2-1; the D is unclear. V gave up 1 base and J gave up 6 bases, with 10 bases separating them. Germline lookup yields CDR1 MNHNS and CDR2 SASEGT. CDR3 length equals 14 residues. The CDR3 coding sequence is TGTGCCAGCAGTGAAGGTGCAGGTCCCAATGAGCAGTTCTTC. This encodes CASSEGAGPNEQFF.

The table lists this clone with a count of one. The chain links TRBV5-3 to TRBJ1-1; D unresolved. TRBV5-3 is reported as an ORF; its role is uncertain. V was cut by 10 bases and J by 0 bases, with 25 bases left in between. The CDR3 spans 17 residues. The CDR3 loop is CAGIKEHGVCLNTEAFF. CDR3 in DNA: TGTGCCGGTATAAAAGAGCACGGAGTTTGCTTGAACACTGAAGCTTTCTTT.

This clone turned up a few times. The genes are TRBV14 and TRBJ1-1; no clear D gene. Germline V gives CDR1 SGHDN, CDR2 FVKESK. CDR3 length: 13 residues. The ends were cut back, 6 bases at V and 1 base at J, with 9 bases in the middle. Here the CDR3 reads CASSSTGNTEAFF. The CDR3 DNA reads as TGTGCCAGCAGTAGTACCGGGAACACTGAAGCTTTCTTT. The full variable domain, completed using reference TRBV14 and TRBJ1-1, is EAGVTQFPSHSVIEKGQTVTLRCDPISGHDNLYWYRRVMGKEIKFLLHFVKESKQDESGMPNNRFLAERTGGTYSTLKVQPAELEDSGVYFCASSSTGNTEAFFGQGTRLTVV.

The V gene is TRBV11-2, the J gene TRBJ2-5; TRBD1 matches 7 bases. This CDR3 is built from 16 residues. CDR1 and CDR2 from the germline V gene are SGHAT and FQNNGV. The trim removed 4 bases at V and 2 bases at J, leaving 10 bases unmatched. The CDR3 protein is CASSSWDSTTQETQYF. The CDR3 region has the DNA TGTGCCAGCAGCTCCTGGGACAGTACTACACAAGAGACCCAGTACTTC. The entire variable domain, with the rest obtained from reference TRBV11-2 and TRBJ2-5, is as follows: EAGVAQSPRYKIIEKRQSVAFWCNPISGHATLYWYQQILGQGPKLLIQFQNNGVVDDSQLPKDRFSAERLKGVDSTLKIQPAKLEDSAVYLCASSSWDSTTQETQYFGPGTRLLVL.

V is TRBV7-2 and J is TRBJ1-1; perhaps TRBD1 as D (5 bases). This CDR3 is built from 16 residues. Trimming removed 1 base from V and 6 bases from J, with 18 bases in between. Germline CDR1 is SGHTA and CDR2 is FQGNSA. The CDR3 DNA follows: TGTGCCAGCAGCTTAGAACCGACGGGGGTAGTGTCTGAAGCTTTCTTT. This gives the protein CASSLEPTGVVSEAFF.

J is TRBJ1-1 and V is TRBV28; tentative D call: TRBD1 (6 bases). V was pared by 7 bases and J by 1 base, with 10 bases between. The length of the CDR3 is 13 residues. CDR1 is MDHEN and CDR2 is SYDVKM in the germline V gene. The CDR3 is CASTLRGNTEAFF. The CDR3 region has the DNA TGTGCCAGCACCCTCAGGGGGAACACTGAAGCTTTCTTT.

The CDR3: CASSQDLGRAEAFF. In DNA form, the CDR3 reads TGCGCCAGCAGCCAAGATTTGGGTAGGGCTGAAGCTTTCTTT. The rearrangement joins TRBV4-3 to TRBJ1-1; D remains unclear. CDR3 size: 14 residues. Trimming shortened V by 0 bases and J by 6 bases, and 11 bases separated the two germline ends. Germline V gene lookup returns CDR1 LGHNA and CDR2 YSLEER.

The chain recombines TRBV5-1 with TRBJ2-7; D is possibly TRBD2 (5 bases). The germline V gene has CDR1 SGHRS and CDR2 YFSETQ. V was trimmed by 0 bases and J by 0 bases, leaving 10 bases between them. CDR3 length: 15 amino acids. CDR3 in amino acids: CASSLGVASSYEQYF. CDR3 coding DNA: TGCGCCAGCAGCTTGGGGGTAGCGAGCTCCTACGAGCAGTACTTC.

The J gene is TRBJ1-1, the V gene TRBV29-1; the match to TRBD1 covers 8 bases. From germline, CDR1 is SQVTM and CDR2 ANQGSEA. The CDR3 extends over 14 amino acids. V lost 3 bases, J lost 6 bases, and 9 bases stayed unmatched. The CDR3: CSVDSGTGRPEAFF. The CDR3 DNA follows: TGCAGCGTTGACTCCGGGACAGGTCGCCCTGAAGCTTTCTTT.

The CDR3 spells CASSSHAGELFF. DNA of the CDR3: TGTGCCAGCAGCTCCCATGCCGGGGAGCTGTTTTTT. This chain connects TRBV5-5 to TRBJ2-2, with unresolved D. The CDR3 has 12 residues. Trimming pared 3 bases from V and 6 bases from J, leaving 6 bases between. The germline gives CDR1 SGHKS, CDR2 YYEKEE (reference sequence).

DNA for the CDR3: TGTGCCAGCAGCTTATTCAGGACAGGGGAAGCTTTCTTT. Its protein is CASSLFRTGEAFF. The rearrangement uses TRBV11-1 and TRBJ1-1, with 8 bases aligning to TRBD1. From germline, CDR1 is SGHAT and CDR2 FQDESV (reference sequence). Losses at the gene ends were 2 bases for V and 8 bases for J; bases not matched to a gene: 4. CDR3 size: 13 residues.

The V gene is TRBV27, the J gene TRBJ2-1, with TRBD2 matching 10 bases. The germline V gene encodes CDR1 MNHEY and CDR2 SMNVEV (reference sequence). V shed 5 bases, J shed 3 bases, and the junction held 4 bases outside the gene matches. CDR3 length: 15 amino acids. CDR3 loop: CASSLASGSYNEQFF. The CDR3 DNA reads as TGTGCCAGCAGTCTCGCTAGCGGGAGCTACAATGAGCAGTTCTTC.

This chain uses TRBV30 with TRBJ2-7, with 7 bases identical to TRBD2. Per the germline V gene, CDR1 is GTSNPN and CDR2 is SVGIG (reference sequence). The V and J ends lost 2 bases and 3 bases, in that order; junction bases with no gene match: 4. The CDR3 spans 13 residues. The CDR3 reads CAWSTRGVYEQYF. The CDR3, as DNA: TGTGCCTGGAGTACACGGGGGGTCTACGAGCAGTACTTC.

The chain recombines TRBV29-1 with TRBJ2-3; D is possibly TRBD1 or TRBD2 (5 bases each). V lost 3 bases and J lost 3, with 13 bases in between. CDR3 length: 14 amino acids. Per germline, CDR1 SQVTM and CDR2 ANQGSEA. CDR3 sequence: CSVDGPGSTDTQYF. CDR3 DNA: TGCAGCGTTGATGGGCCAGGGAGTACAGATACGCAGTATTTT.